This TCR gamma chain stems from a study of Vδ1+ human thymocytes. Points from the study as a whole: Highly polyclonal TRG and TRD repertoires with Gaussian CDR3 length distributions appeared in thymus. Despite high sort purity, roughly 20% of thymic T cell receptor delta sequences were Vdelta2. The authors advised highly purified populations and single-cell validation. TRG sequences recurred across donors, whereas TRD sequences stayed essentially private.

The CDR3 spans 13 residues. Trimming at V came to 4 bases and at J to 7 bases, leaving 10 bases not matched to a gene. Germline CDR1 and CDR2: VTNTFY and YDVSTARD (reference sequence). As concerns this clone: Its antigen is not identified.

Sequences come from RNA converted to cDNA by reverse transcription. CDR3 amplicons came from multiplex PCR with pooled V-gene forward and constant-region reverse primers. TCRdb re-called the multiplex PCR reads with CATT. This table has tens of thousands of gamma-chain clones, roughly a fifth appearing once. Thymocytes were sorted as CD3+ TCRVdelta1+ TCRVdelta2- after alphabeta T cell depletion. Sequencing was carried out using Vdelta1+ gamma-delta thymocytes from the thymus. The subset: FACS-sorted CD3+ TCRalphabeta- TCRVdelta1+ TCRVdelta2- thymocytes. The chain recombines TRGV3 with TRGJ1 or TRGJ2. The source of this sequence is a girl under three years old who had congenital heart surgery. The CDR3 protein is CATWERRGYKKLF. CDR3 bases: TGTGCCACCTGGGAAAGGCGAGGCTATAAGAAACTCTTT.